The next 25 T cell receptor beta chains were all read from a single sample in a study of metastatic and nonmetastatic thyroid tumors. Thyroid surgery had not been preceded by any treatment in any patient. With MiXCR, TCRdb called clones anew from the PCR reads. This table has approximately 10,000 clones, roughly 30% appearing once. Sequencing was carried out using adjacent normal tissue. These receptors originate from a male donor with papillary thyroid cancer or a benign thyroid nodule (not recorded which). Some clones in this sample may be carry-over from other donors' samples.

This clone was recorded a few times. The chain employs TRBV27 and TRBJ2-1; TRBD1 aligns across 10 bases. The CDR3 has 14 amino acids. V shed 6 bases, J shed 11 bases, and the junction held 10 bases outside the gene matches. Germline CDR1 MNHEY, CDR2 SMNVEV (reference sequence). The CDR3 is CASRTGTGAPQQFF. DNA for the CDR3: TGTGCCAGCAGAACCGGGACAGGGGCCCCCCAGCAGTTCTTC.

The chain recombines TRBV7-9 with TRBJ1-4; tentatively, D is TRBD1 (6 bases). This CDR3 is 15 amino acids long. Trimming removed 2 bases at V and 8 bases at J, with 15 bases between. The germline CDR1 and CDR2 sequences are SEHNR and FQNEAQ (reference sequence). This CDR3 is CASSLTSGAGEKLFF. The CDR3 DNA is TGTGCCAGCAGCTTAACTTCGGGGGCAGGGGAAAAACTGTTTTTT.

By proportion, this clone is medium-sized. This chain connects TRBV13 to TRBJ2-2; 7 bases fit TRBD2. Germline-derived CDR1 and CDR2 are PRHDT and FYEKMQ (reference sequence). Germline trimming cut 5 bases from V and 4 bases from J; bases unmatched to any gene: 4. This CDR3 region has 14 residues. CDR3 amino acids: CASSPSGSTGELFF. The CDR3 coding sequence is TGTGCCAGCAGCCCTAGCGGATCCACCGGGGAGCTGTTTTTT.

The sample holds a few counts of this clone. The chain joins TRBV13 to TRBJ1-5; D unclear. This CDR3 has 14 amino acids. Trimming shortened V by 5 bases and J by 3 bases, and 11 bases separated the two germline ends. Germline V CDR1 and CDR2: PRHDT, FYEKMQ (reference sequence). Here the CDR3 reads CASSHSGNNQPQHF. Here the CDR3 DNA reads TGTGCCAGCAGCCATTCCGGGAACAATCAGCCCCAGCATTTT.

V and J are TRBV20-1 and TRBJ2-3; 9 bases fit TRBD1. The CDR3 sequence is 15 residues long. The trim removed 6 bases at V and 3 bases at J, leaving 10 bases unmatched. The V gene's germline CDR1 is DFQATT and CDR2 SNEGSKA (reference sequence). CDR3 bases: TGCAGTGCGGTTGACAGGGGGGTCCCAACAGATACGCAGTATTTT. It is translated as CSAVDRGVPTDTQYF.

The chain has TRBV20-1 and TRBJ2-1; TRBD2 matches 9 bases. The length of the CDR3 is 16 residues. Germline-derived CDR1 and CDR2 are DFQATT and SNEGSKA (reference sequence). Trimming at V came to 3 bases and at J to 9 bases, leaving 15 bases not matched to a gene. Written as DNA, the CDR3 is TGCAGTGCTAGCAATAGCGGGAGCGGTGGATGGGGTGAGCAGTTCTTC. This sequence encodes CSASNSGSGGWGEQFF.

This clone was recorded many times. CDR3 in amino acids: CSVPGTGSYEQYF. The CDR3 DNA reads as TGCAGCGTTCCCGGGACAGGGTCCTACGAGCAGTACTTC. The chain joins TRBV29-1 to TRBJ2-7; 9 positions match TRBD1. This CDR3 is built from 13 residues. Unmatched junction bases numbered 3, after V lost 5 bases and J lost 1 base. CDR1 and CDR2 from the germline V gene are SQVTM and ANQGSEA.

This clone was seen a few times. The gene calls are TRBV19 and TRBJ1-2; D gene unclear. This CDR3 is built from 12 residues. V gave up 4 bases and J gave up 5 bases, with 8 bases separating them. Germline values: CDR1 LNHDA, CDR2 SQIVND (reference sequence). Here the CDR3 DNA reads TGTGCCAGTAGTACGCAGCTATATGGCTACACCTTC. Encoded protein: CASSTQLYGYTF. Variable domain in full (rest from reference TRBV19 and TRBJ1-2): DGGITQSPKYLFRKEGQNVTLSCEQNLNHDAMYWYRQDPGQGLRLIYYSQIVNDFQKGDIAEGYSVSREKKESFPLTVTSAQKNPTAFYLCASSTQLYGYTFGSGTRLTVV.

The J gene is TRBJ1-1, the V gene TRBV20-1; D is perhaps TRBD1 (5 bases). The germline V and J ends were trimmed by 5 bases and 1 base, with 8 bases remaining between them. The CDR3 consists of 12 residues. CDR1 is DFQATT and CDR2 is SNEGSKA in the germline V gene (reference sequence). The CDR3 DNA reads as TGCAGTGCTGTAGACAGGAACACTGAAGCTTTCTTT. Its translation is CSAVDRNTEAFF.

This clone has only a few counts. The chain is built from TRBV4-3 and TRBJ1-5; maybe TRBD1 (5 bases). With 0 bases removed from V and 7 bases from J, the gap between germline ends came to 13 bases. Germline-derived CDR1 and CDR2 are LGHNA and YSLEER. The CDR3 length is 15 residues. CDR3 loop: CASSQDSGRGQPQHF. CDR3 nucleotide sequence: TGCGCCAGCAGCCAAGATTCAGGGAGGGGACAGCCCCAGCATTTT.

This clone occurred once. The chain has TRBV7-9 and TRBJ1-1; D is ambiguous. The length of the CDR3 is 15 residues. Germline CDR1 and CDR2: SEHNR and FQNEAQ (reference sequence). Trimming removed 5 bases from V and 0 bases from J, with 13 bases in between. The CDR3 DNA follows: TGTGCCAGCAGCCTAACCACGGCTCTGAACACTGAAGCTTTCTTT. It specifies CASSLTTALNTEAFF.

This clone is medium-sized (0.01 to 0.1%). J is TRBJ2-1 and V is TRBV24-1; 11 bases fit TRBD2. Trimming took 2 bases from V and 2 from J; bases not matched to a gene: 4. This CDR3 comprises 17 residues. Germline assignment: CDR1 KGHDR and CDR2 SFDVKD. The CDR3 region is CATSDSGTSGTYNEQFF. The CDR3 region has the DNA TGTGCCACCAGTGATTCTGGGACTAGCGGAACCTACAATGAGCAGTTCTTC.

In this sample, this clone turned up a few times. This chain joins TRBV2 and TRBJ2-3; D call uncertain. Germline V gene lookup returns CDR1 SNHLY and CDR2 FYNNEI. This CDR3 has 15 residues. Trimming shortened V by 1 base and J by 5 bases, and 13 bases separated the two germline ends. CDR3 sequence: CASSEGPPGVDTQYF. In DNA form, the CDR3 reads TGTGCCAGCAGTGAAGGCCCCCCCGGTGTAGATACGCAGTATTTT.

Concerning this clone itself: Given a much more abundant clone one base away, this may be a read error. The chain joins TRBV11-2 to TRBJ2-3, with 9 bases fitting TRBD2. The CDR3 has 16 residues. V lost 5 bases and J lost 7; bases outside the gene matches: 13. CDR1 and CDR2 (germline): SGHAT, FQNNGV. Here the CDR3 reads CASSPGGASGIYTQYF. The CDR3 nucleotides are TGTGCCAGCAGCCCCGGGGGGGCTAGCGGGATTTATACGCAGTATTTT.

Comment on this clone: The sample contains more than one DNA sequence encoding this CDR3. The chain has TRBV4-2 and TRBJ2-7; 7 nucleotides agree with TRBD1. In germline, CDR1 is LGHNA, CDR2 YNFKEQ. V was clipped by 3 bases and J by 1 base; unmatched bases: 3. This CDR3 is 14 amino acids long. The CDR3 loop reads CASSQSGGSYEQYF. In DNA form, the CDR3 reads TGTGCCAGCAGCCAGTCAGGGGGTTCCTACGAGCAGTACTTC.

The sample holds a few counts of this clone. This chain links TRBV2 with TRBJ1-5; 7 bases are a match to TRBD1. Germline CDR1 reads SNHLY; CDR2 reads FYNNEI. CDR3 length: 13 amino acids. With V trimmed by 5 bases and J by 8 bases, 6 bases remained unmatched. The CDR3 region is CASSRQGGEPQHF. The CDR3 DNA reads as TGTGCCAGCAGTAGACAGGGAGGGGAGCCCCAGCATTTT.

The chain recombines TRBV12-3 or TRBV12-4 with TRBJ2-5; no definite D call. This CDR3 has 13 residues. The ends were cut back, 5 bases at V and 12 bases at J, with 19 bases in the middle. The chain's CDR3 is CASSPTSTALEYF. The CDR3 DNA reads TGTGCCAGCAGTCCCACAAGTACTGCTTTGGAGTACTTC.

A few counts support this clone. The CDR3 here is CASSLNWGSYEQYF. The CDR3 DNA reads as TGTGCCAGCAGTTTAAATTGGGGCTCCTACGAGCAGTACTTC. The chain employs TRBV28 and TRBJ2-7; no clear D. Trimming stripped 2 bases from V and 0 bases from J, with 8 bases between. CDR1 is MDHEN, CDR2 SYDVKM, per germline. The CDR3 spans 14 residues.

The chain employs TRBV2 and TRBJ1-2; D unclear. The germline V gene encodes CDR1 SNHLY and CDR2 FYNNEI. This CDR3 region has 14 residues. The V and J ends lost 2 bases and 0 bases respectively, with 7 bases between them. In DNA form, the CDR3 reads TGTGCCAGCAGTGAACAGACAACTAACTATGGCTACACCTTC. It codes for CASSEQTTNYGYTF.

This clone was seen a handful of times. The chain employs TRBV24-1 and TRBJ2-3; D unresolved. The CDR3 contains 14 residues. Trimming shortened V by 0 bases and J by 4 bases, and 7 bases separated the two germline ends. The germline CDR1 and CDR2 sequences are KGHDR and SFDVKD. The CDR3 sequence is CATSDLGRADTQYF. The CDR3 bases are TGTGCCACCAGTGATTTGGGAAGGGCAGATACGCAGTATTTT.

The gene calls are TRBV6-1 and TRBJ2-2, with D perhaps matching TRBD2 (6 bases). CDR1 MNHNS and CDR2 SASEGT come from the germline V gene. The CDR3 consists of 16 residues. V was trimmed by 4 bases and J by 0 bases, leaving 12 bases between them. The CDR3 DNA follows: TGTGCCAGCAGTGGGGGGAGGCAGACGAACACCGGGGAGCTGTTTTTT. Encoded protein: CASSGGRQTNTGELFF.

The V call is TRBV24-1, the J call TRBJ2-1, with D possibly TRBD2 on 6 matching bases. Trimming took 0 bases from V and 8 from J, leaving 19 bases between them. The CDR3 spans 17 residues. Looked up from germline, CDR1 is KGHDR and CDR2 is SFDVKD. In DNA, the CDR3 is TGTGCCACCAGTGATTTGTTCCTAGCGCTAGATAGGGATGAGCAGTTCTTC. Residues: CATSDLFLALDRDEQFF.

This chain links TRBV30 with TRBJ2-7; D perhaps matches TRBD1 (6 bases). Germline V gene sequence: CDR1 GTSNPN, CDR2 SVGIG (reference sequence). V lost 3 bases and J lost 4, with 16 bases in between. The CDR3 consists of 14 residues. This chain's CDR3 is CAWRGTGLLYEQYF. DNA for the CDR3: TGTGCCTGGAGAGGTACAGGGCTTCTTTACGAGCAGTACTTC.

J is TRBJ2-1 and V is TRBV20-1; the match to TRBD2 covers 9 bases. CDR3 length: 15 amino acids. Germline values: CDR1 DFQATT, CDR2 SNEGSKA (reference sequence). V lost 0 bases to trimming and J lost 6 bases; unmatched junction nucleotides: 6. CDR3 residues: CSARDMASGTNEQFF. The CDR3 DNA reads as TGCAGTGCTAGAGATATGGCTAGCGGGACCAATGAGCAGTTCTTC.

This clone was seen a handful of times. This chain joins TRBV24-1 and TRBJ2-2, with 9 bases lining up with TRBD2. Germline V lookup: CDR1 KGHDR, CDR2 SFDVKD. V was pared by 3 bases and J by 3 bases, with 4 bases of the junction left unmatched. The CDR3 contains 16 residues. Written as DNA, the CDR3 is TGTGCCACCAGTGATCCGTTAGCGGGAGACACCGGGGAGCTGTTTTTT. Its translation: CATSDPLAGDTGELFF.